This T cell receptor beta chain was obtained from a study of human T cells and chemical hapten exposure. At the level of the study: Researchers reported sensitizing an approximately 2 cm by approximately 2 cm upper inner arm skin site with 2% DPC.

During construction of the library, unique molecular identifiers were attached to individual cDNA molecules for quantitative, reproducible TCR counting. Per the original data handling: From approximately 21,000 to 630,000 TCRs were found per sample, with a median of about 96,000. Each CDR3 protein gets one entry after TCRdb re-called the RACE reads with MiXCR. TCRdb, not the original authors, processed these V and J calls. The table has about 290,000 distinct CDR3 sequences, almost 8% seen once; the top ten hold less than 1.5%. Time point denoted: pre-sensitization, week 0. The treatment here: therapeutic diphenylcyclopropenone sensitization with weekly scalp DPC. Trimming cost V 6 bases and J 1 base; bases outside gene matches: 8. This CDR3 region has 16 residues. Germline values: CDR1 MNHEY, CDR2 SVGAGI.

The clonotype originates from a man younger than 30 with alopecia areata. Some clones in this sample may be carry-over from other donors' samples. The V call is TRBV6-5, the J call TRBJ2-3; TRBD1 matches 9 bases. The specimen was whole blood, collected in connection with sensitization to the hapten diphenylcyclopropenone (DPC). CDR3 sequence: CASSRTTGGGTDTQYF. Written as DNA, the CDR3 is TGTGCCAGCAGCCGTACGACAGGGGGTGGCACAGATACGCAGTATTTT.